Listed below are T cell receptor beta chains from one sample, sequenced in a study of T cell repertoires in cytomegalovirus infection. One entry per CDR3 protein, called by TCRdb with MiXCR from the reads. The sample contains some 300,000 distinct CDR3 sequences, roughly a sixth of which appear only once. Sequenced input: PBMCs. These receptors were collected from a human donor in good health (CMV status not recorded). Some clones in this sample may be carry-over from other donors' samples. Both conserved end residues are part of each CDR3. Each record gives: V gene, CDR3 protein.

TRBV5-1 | CASSYQGRVSYNEQFF
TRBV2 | CASKRQGSYEQYF
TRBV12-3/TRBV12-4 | CASGGTGNDYGYTF
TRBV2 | CASTGLAADYEQYF
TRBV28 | CASSLWGNTDTQYF
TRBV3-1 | CASSQEWAGQETQYF
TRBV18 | CASSPGQDDNQPQHF
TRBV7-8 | CASSFNRGNYGYTF
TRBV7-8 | CASSAWSGEPGNTIYF
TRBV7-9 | CASSLDDNDEAFF
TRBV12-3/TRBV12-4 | CASSGGGLRGIQYF
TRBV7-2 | CASSLVGTGGYTF
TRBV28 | CASSPGGTPRTYNEQFF
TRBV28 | CASSLGTGGLEAFF
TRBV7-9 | CASSLWVGTGGNEQYF
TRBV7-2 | CASSIQEDTQYF
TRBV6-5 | CASSRTASGTEAFF
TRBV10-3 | CAISESIRLAGGDTQYF
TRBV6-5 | CASSYSQTWNTQYF
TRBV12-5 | CASGLVRRGGEQFF
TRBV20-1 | CSASTDYNEQFF
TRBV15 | CATSRDRAPMNTEAFF
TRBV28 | CASTPESSGNTIYF
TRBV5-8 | CASSLGAGGAQYF
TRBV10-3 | CAIRRTGETYEQYF
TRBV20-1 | CSARGLKSSNTGELFF
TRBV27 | CASSLGSSPGELFF
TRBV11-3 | CASSAIGDTQYF
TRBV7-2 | CASSLLVGVGQPQHF
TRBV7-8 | CASSLDRADEQYF
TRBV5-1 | CASSRGDRGDQETQYF
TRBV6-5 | CASSYWTGLNTEAFF
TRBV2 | CASSDGGYSNQPQHF
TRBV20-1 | CSARPRAGEGKNIQYF
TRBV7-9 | CASSLGGGTENQPQHF
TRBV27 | CASSLSSPTNRGRRAQPQHF
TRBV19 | CASRGIGDYVHEQYF
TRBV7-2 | CASSGQGSQVDGYTF
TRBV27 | CASSSLQGYRYNEQFF
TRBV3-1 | CASSQPEWDSPLHF
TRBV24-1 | CATSGTPGTGELFF
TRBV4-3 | CASSQDTPQGGILGEKLFF
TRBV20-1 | CSARVEQGRDYTF
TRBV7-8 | CASSSDLMEPQHF
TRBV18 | CASSPGISAGQETQYF
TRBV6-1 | CASSEVQVNQPQHF
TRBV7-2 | CASSLVGAANSPLHF